The following is a TCR beta chain sequence with its context. Original handling: Estimation of nucleated cell counts was performed using reference gene primer amplification. Data came from immunoSEQ multiplex PCR; TCRdb stores just in-frame clones and leaves some out. V, J and clone size are taken as reported in that table, and D and trimming were inferred from the DNA itself. The table has about 210,000 clones, around 84% seen once. This sample was included in a study of blood T cell repertoires in COVID-19. In the study overall: COVID-19 samples collected from the United States, Italy and Spain covered acute and convalescent phases. Sample material is recorded as cDNA or gDNA derived from T cells, B-cell-depleted T cells, or PBMCs.

The participants were between roughly 18 and 100 years old and came from 24 US areas. Germline CDR1 MDHEN, CDR2 SYDVKM. V gave up 6 bases and J gave up 5 bases, with 19 bases separating them. There are 15 residues in the CDR3. Sequencing was performed on PBMCs or T cells enriched from blood (not recorded which). The chain has TRBV28 and TRBJ1-2; TRBD1 is a possible D gene (5 bases). The TCR sequence derives from a man aged 30 to 39 with acute COVID-19. The CDR3 region has the DNA TGTGCCAGCAGCCTTAATGGCCGGGGGGGTTATGGCTACACCTTC. Translating gives CASSLNGRGGYGYTF.